A selection of T cell receptor beta chains follows, all from one sample in a study of shared clonotypes between healthy human individuals. The repertoire was sequenced with immunoSEQ multiplex PCR; TCRdb's copy has only in-frame clones and lacks some. The sample comprises around 600,000 clones, 95% of which are singletons, and approximately 0.11% rests with the top ten. Sequencing was performed on naive CD8+ T cells sorted from blood. All receptors come from a young woman in good health. CDR3s leave out the opening cysteine and the closing phenylalanine or tryptophan. Rows give clone size only sometimes, using once, few, many, or a class for an expanded clone.

>TRBJ2-2|-|TRBV2
ASSEGLALNTGELF
>TRBJ2-7|-|TRBV4-1
ASSPAIRVEQY
>TRBJ2-7|few|TRBV19
ASSTHWSGGSSYEQY
>TRBJ2-4|-|TRBV19
ASSWTAASRMGDIQY
>TRBJ1-5|-|TRBV27
ASRSDRGAQH
>TRBJ1-1|-|TRBV2
ASSAGAEAF
>TRBJ1-5|-|TRBV6-5
ASSYHFREPQH
>TRBJ2-7|-|TRBV28
ASSFRRGKGGRSEQY
>TRBJ1-3|-|TRBV30
AWSVGTGAGGNTIY
>TRBJ2-7|-|TRBV25-1
ASSGHSGRADEQY
>TRBJ2-5|-|TRBV7-9
ASSGGAANVETQY
>TRBJ1-6|-|TRBV6-5
ASSYSSWDRNSPLH
>TRBJ1-2|-|TRBV19
ASSIIPAGANYGYT
>TRBJ2-7|-|TRBV10-1
ASSEGTYEQY
>TRBJ1-2|-|TRBV2
ARADRGYDGYT
>TRBJ2-1|-|TRBV27
ASSPSLYWREGNNEQF
>TRBJ2-7|-|TRBV13
ASSLGTSGGEQY
>TRBJ2-7|once|TRBV27
ASSDSTGYEQY
>-|-|TRBV11-2
ASSLVEQY
>TRBJ1-4|-|TRBV27
ASRVINANEKLF
>TRBJ2-1|-|TRBV6-1
ASGEGVSSYNEQF
>TRBJ2-7|-|TRBV27
ASSSRHSYEQY
>TRBJ2-2|-|TRBV5-8
ASTPLAGGGTGELF
>-|-|TRBV13
ASSLGPGAIYEQY